Each of the 15 T cell receptor beta chains below was sequenced from the same sample in a study of Tregs in tolerant kidney transplant recipients (dated by TCRdb to about 2019). The library came from the immunoSEQ multiplex PCR assay. TCRdb limited this immuneACCESS table to in-frame rearrangements with V and J called. A share of clones is missing; checked studies link under half to unresolved V genes, and the rest is unexplained. For this sample there are roughly 250,000 clones; roughly four fifths appear just once. Of the sample, around 0.68% falls within the top ten clones. The material sequenced was CD4+ T cells from blood. The source is a human donor in good health.

A word on this clone: Mismatch with germline at one junction end may stem from a read error. The chain has TRBV5-4 and TRBJ2-7, with TRBD2 identical over 15 bases. Germline assignment: CDR1 SGHNT and CDR2 YYREEE (reference sequence). The CDR3 covers 14 residues. CDR3 bases: TGTGCCAGCAGCCCGGGACTAGCGGGAGGTATGAGGGTCTTC. Amino acids: CASSPGLAGGMRVF. The whole variable domain, filled in from reference TRBV5-4 and TRBJ2-7, reads ETGVTQSPTHLIKTRGQQVTLRCSSQSGHNTVSWYQQALGQGPQFIFQYYREEENGRGNFPPRFSGLQFPNYSSELNVNALELDDSALYLCASSPGLAGGMRVFGPGTRLTVT.

The chain combines TRBV11-2 with TRBJ2-3; 8 nucleotides align to TRBD2. The CDR3 totals 17 residues. After removal of 0 bases from V and 3 bases from J, the junction contained 8 bases not matched to a gene. Germline V gene sequence: CDR1 SGHAT, CDR2 FQNNGV. The CDR3 bases are TGTGCCAGCAGCTTAGAACACCCGGGACTAGATACAGATACGCAGTATTTT. Translation gives CASSLEHPGLDTDTQYF.

J is TRBJ2-1 and V is TRBV11-2; the match to TRBD2 covers 7 bases. The CDR3 is 16 amino acids. V was clipped by 3 bases and J by 6 bases; unmatched bases: 11. In germline, CDR1 is SGHAT, CDR2 FQNNGV. The CDR3: CASSFIGAGVANEQFF. Written as DNA, the CDR3 is TGTGCCAGCAGCTTTATTGGGGCGGGAGTGGCCAATGAGCAGTTCTTC.

The chain recombines TRBV9 with TRBJ2-3; 9 nucleotides align to TRBD1. The J segment lost 6 bases and the V segment lost 3 bases, leaving 11 bases of the junction unmatched. Germline V lookup: CDR1 SGDLS, CDR2 YYNGEE. The CDR3 runs to 16 residues. The CDR3 reads CASSAPGQGPSDTQYF. The CDR3 DNA is TGTGCCAGCAGCGCCCCGGGACAGGGACCCTCGGATACGCAGTATTTT. Full variable domain (remainder filled in from reference TRBV9 and TRBJ2-3): DSGVTQTPKHLITATGQRVTLRCSPRSGDLSVYWYQQSLDQGLQFLIQYYNGEERAKGNILERFSAQQFPDLHSELNLSSLELGDSALYFCASSAPGQGPSDTQYFGPGTRLTVL.

The rearrangement joins TRBV7-9 to TRBJ1-2; the D gene is possibly TRBD1 (5 bases). Germline CDR1 and CDR2: SEHNR and FQNEAQ (reference sequence). The CDR3 length is 14 residues. Trimming took off 2 bases at V and 4 bases at J, with 11 bases between the two ends. CDR3 in DNA: TGTGCCAGCAGCTTACGGGGCCACCTCTATGGCTACACCTTC. Protein sequence: CASSLRGHLYGYTF.

This clone was found a few times. The CDR3 region has the DNA TGCGCCAGCAGGACGACGGGCAATATTTCGTATGGCTACACCTTC. Translating it yields CASRTTGNISYGYTF. The gene calls are TRBV10-2 and TRBJ1-2; D is unclear. Trimming removed 6 bases from V and 5 bases from J, with 19 bases in between. Germline values: CDR1 WSHSY, CDR2 SAAADI. The CDR3 is made up of 15 amino acids.

V gene TRBV10-3 combines with J gene TRBJ1-2, with a possible D match to TRBD1 (5 bases). Per germline, CDR1 ENHRY and CDR2 SYGVKD. CDR3 length: 15 residues. V lost 0 bases and J lost 8, with 16 bases in between. The CDR3 spells CAISESGPGAEGYTF. CDR3 nucleotides: TGTGCCATCAGTGAGTCAGGACCCGGGGCGGAGGGCTACACCTTC.

The chain joins TRBV2 to TRBJ2-1; the D call may be TRBD1 or TRBD2 (6 bases each). The CDR3 is 16 residues long. Trimming removed 7 bases at V and 3 bases at J, with 19 bases between. Germline V gene sequence: CDR1 SNHLY, CDR2 FYNNEI. For the CDR3, the DNA is TGTGCCAGCAAGGACCCCACCGGGGGCGGCTACAATGAGCAGTTCTTC. Amino acids: CASKDPTGGGYNEQFF. Combining the CDR3 with reference TRBV2 and TRBJ2-1 gives the whole variable domain EPEVTQTPSHQVTQMGQEVILRCVPISNHLYFYWYRQILGQKVEFLVSFYNNEISEKSEIFDDQFSVERPDGSNFTLKIRSTKLEDSAMYFCASKDPTGGGYNEQFFGPGTRLTVL.

The J gene is TRBJ1-2, the V gene TRBV25-1, with 7 bases matching TRBD1. The junction had 12 bases not matched to a gene; V was cut back by 8 bases and J by 6 bases. The V gene's germline CDR1 is MGHDK and CDR2 SYGVNS. This CDR3 comprises 14 residues. This CDR3 is CASLRTGRYNGYTF. The CDR3 DNA reads TGTGCCAGCTTGCGGACAGGACGATATAATGGCTACACCTTC.

The genes are TRBV5-1 and TRBJ2-1; TRBD2 matches at 9 bases. The CDR3 totals 16 residues. Per the germline V gene, CDR1 is SGHRS and CDR2 is YFSETQ. Losses at the gene ends were 0 bases for V and 8 bases for J; bases not matched to a gene: 9. CDR3 protein: CASSLAASGTGDEQFF. The CDR3 DNA follows: TGCGCCAGCAGCTTGGCCGCTAGCGGGACGGGGGATGAGCAGTTCTTC.

The chain couples TRBV25-1 to TRBJ2-1; the match to TRBD2 covers 10 bases. CDR1 is MGHDK and CDR2 is SYGVNS in the germline V gene. The length of the CDR3 is 15 residues. The ends lost 2 bases at V and 2 bases at J; junction bases unmatched: 0. The chain's CDR3 is CASSEGTSAYNEQFF. The CDR3 nucleotides are TGTGCCAGCAGTGAAGGGACTAGCGCCTACAATGAGCAGTTCTTC.

The J gene is TRBJ1-2, the V gene TRBV30, with D tentatively TRBD1 (6 bases). The CDR3 runs to 13 residues. The germline V gene has CDR1 GTSNPN and CDR2 SVGIG (reference sequence). The V end lost 2 bases, the J end lost 2 bases, and 9 bases lay between the germline ends. CDR3 in amino acids: CAWSLQGNYGYTF. The DNA of the CDR3 is TGTGCCTGGAGTTTGCAGGGGAACTATGGCTACACCTTC.

This chain uses TRBV28 with TRBJ2-7, with TRBD2 matching over 8 bases. Germline values: CDR1 MDHEN, CDR2 SYDVKM. The CDR3 contains 15 residues. V gave up 2 bases and J gave up 0 bases; unmatched junction bases: 3. CDR3 in amino acids: CASSLTSGSSYEQYF. CDR3 nucleotides: TGTGCCAGCAGTTTAACTAGCGGAAGCTCCTACGAGCAGTACTTC.

The V call is TRBV11-2, the J call TRBJ2-7; 7 bases agree with TRBD2. This CDR3 is built from 15 residues. Germline V gene sequence: CDR1 SGHAT, CDR2 FQNNGV. V lost 4 bases to trimming and J lost 2 bases; unmatched junction nucleotides: 8. The CDR3 reads CASSYTASGAYEQYF. DNA for the CDR3: TGTGCCAGCAGCTATACGGCTAGCGGAGCCTACGAGCAGTACTTC.

This chain links TRBV5-4 with TRBJ2-3, with 8 bases matching TRBD2. The germline V gene has CDR1 SGHNT and CDR2 YYREEE (reference sequence). The CDR3 totals 15 residues. V was pared by 2 bases and J by 2 bases, with 4 bases of the junction left unmatched. The CDR3 nucleotides read TGTGCCAGCAGCTTCCCGCGGGAGGACACAGATACGCAGTATTTT. This sequence encodes CASSFPREDTDTQYF.